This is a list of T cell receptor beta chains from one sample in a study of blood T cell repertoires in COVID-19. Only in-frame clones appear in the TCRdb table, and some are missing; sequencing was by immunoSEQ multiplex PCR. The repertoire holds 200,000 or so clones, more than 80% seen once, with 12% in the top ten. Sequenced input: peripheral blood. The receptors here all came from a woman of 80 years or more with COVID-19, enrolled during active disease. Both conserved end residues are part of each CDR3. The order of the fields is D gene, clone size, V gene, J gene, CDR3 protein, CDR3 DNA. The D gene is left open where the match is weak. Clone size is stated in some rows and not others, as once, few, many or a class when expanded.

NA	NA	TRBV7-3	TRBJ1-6	CASSLTSSSPLHF	TGTGCCAGCAGCTTAACTTCCAGTTCACCCCTCCACTTT
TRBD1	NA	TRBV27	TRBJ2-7	CASSFGDRPYEQYF	TGTGCCAGCAGTTTCGGGGACAGACCCTACGAGCAGTACTTC
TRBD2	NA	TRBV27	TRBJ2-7	CASSYWGAGGAYEQYF	TGTGCCAGCAGTTACTGGGGAGCGGGAGGGGCCTACGAGCAGTACTTC
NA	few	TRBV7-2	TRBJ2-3	CASSYYALPTDTQYF	TGTGCCAGCAGCTACTATGCGTTACCCACAGATACGCAGTATTTT
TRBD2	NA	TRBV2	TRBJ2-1	CASKREQDNEQFF	TGTGCCAGCAAGCGGGAGCAAGACAATGAGCAGTTCTTC
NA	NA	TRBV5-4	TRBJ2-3	CASSQGLRASTDTQYF	TGTGCCAGCAGTCAGGGGCTAAGGGCTTCCACAGATACGCAGTATTTT
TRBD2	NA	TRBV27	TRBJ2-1	CASSPTRPRSRGGNNEQFF	TGTGCCAGCAGTCCTACTCGTCCTCGGAGCCGGGGGGGAAACAATGAGCAGTTCTTC
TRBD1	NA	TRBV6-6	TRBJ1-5	CASIKGQGNQPQHF	TGTGCCAGCATCAAGGGACAGGGCAACCAGCCCCAGCATTTT
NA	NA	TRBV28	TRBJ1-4	CASSPLPQDWTNEKLFF	TGTGCCAGCAGCCCGCTTCCCCAGGATTGGACTAATGAAAAACTGTTTTTT
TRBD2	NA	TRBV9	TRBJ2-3	CASSVALSGGTDTQYF	TGTGCCAGCAGCGTAGCTCTTAGCGGGGGCACAGATACGCAGTATTTT
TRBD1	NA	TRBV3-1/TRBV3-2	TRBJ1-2	CASSRGTASYGYTF	TGTGCCAGCAGCCGTGGGACAGCCAGCTATGGCTACACCTTC
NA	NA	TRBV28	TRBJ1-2	CASSLGRDGYTF	TGTGCCAGCAGTTTAGGCAGGGATGGCTACACCTTC
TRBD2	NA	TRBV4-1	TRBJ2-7	CASSQDSGLAGYEQYF	TGCGCCAGCAGCCAAGATTCGGGACTAGCGGGTTACGAGCAGTACTTC
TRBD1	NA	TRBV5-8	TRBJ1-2	CASSRDRDLYGYTF	TGTGCCAGCAGCCGGGACAGGGACCTCTATGGCTACACCTTC
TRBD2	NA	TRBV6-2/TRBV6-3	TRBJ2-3	CASSPWRGGVDTQYF	TGTGCCAGCAGTCCATGGCGGGGGGGCGTAGATACGCAGTATTTT
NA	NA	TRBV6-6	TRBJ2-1	CASSPGTGHSGGPRGNEQFF	TGTGCCAGCAGTCCCGGGACAGGGCATAGCGGGGGACCTAGGGGCAATGAGCAGTTCTTC
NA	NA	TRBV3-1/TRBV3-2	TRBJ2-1	CASSFRQGHEQFF	TGTGCCAGCAGCTTCCGGCAGGGCCATGAGCAGTTCTTC
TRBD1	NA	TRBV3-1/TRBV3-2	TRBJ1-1	CASSRSGTGGTEAFF	TGTGCCAGCAGCCGATCAGGGACAGGGGGGACTGAAGCTTTCTTT
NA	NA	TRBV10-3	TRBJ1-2	CAISAEGRTYGYTF	TGTGCCATCAGTGCGGAGGGGCGCACCTATGGCTACACCTTC
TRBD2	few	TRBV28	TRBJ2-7	CASSPLAGEGSYEQYF	TGTGCCAGCAGTCCTTTAGCGGGAGAGGGCTCCTACGAGCAGTACTTC
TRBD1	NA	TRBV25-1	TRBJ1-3	CASRATGQGLGNTIYF	TGTGCCAGCAGGGCGACGGGACAGGGGCTTGGAAACACCATATATTTT
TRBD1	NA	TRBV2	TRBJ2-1	CASSLPGQQNEQFF	TGTGCCAGCAGTCTTCCGGGACAGCAAAATGAGCAGTTCTTC
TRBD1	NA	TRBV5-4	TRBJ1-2	CASSLGGTGNYGYTF	TGTGCCAGCAGCTTGGGTGGGACAGGGAACTATGGCTACACCTTC
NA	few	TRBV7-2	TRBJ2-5	CASSPIGFGEETQYF	TGTGCCAGCAGCCCGATTGGATTCGGGGAAGAGACCCAGTACTTC
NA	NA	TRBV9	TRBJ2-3	CASSVVGGALDTQYF	TGTGCCAGCAGCGTAGTAGGGGGGGCTTTAGATACGCAGTATTTT
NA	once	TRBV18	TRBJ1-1	CASSPGGPGDEAFF	TGTGCCAGCTCACCAGGGGGCCCAGGAGATGAAGCTTTCTTT
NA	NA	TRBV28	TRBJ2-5	CASSLLIGRPQETQYF	TGTGCCAGCAGTTTATTGATTGGCAGGCCCCAAGAGACCCAGTACTTC
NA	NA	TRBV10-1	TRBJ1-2	CASIGDTGIKNGYTF	TGCGCCAGCATTGGGGATACAGGGATAAAGAATGGCTACACCTTC
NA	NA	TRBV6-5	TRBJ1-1	CASRTVWNTEAFF	TGTGCCAGCCGAACAGTATGGAACACTGAAGCTTTCTTT
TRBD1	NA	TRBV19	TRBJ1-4	CASSSRTGWGATNEKLFF	TGTGCCAGTAGTTCAAGGACAGGGTGGGGTGCAACTAATGAAAAACTGTTTTTT
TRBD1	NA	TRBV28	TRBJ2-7	CASSSTGGTYEQYF	TGTGCCAGCAGTTCGACAGGGGGGACCTACGAGCAGTACTTC
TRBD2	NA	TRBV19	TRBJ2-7	CASSMRGGEQYF	TGTGCCAGTAGTATGAGGGGAGGGGAGCAGTACTTC
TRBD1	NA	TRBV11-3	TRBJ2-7	CASSARRDRGHEQYF	TGTGCCAGCAGCGCCAGGCGGGACAGGGGCCACGAGCAGTACTTC
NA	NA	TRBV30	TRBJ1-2	CAWSTGDYGYTF	TGTGCCTGGAGTACCGGGGACTATGGCTACACCTTC
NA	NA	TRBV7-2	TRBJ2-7	CASSGQQLEQYF	TGTGCCAGCTCCGGACAGCAACTCGAGCAGTACTTC
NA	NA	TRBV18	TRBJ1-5	CASSPGASGNQPQHF	TGTGCCAGCTCACCAGGGGCCTCTGGCAATCAGCCCCAGCATTTT
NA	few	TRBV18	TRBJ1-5	CASSSQGVATAQHF	TGTGCCAGCTCATCACAAGGGGTTGCTACGGCCCAGCATTTT
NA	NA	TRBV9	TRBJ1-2	CASSPSGRETGGYTF	TGTGCCAGCAGCCCTAGCGGCAGGGAAACGGGCGGCTACACCTTC
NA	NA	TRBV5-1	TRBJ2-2	CASSIPTGSGELFF	TGCGCCAGCAGCATACCTACAGGGTCCGGGGAGCTGTTTTTT
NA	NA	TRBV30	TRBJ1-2	CAWSVGGGVGYTF	TGTGCCTGGAGTGTGGGTGGTGGAGTCGGCTACACCTTC
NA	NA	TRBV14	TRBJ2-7	CASSQEEGRGREEQYF	TGTGCCAGCAGCCAAGAAGAGGGAAGAGGCCGGGAGGAGCAGTACTTC
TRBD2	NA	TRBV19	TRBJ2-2	CASSIGAGAPGELFF	TGTGCCAGTAGTATAGGAGCGGGAGCCCCCGGGGAGCTGTTTTTT
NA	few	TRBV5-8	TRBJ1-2	CASSLGQGGDGYTF	TGTGCCAGCAGCTTGGGCCAGGGTGGCGATGGCTACACCTTC
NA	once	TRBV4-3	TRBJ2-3	CASSQVGRGGDTQYF	TGCGCCAGCAGCCAAGTAGGCAGGGGTGGAGATACGCAGTATTTT
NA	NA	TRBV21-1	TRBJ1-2	CASSKVRGGGYTF	TGTGCCAGCAGCAAAGTCAGGGGAGGGGGCTACACCTTC
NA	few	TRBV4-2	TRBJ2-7	CASSQAHQGTYEQYF	TGTGCCAGCAGCCAAGCCCACCAGGGGACCTACGAGCAGTACTTC
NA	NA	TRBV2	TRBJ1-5	CASSVEQGRPQHF	TGTGCCAGCAGTGTGGAACAGGGACGGCCCCAGCATTTT
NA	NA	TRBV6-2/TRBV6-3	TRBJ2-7	CASSYSRLNRDEQYF	TGTGCCAGCAGTTACTCTCGACTAAACCGCGACGAGCAGTACTTC
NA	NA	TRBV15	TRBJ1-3	CATSRGGLDTIYF	TGTGCCACCAGCAGAGGAGGGCTCGACACCATATATTTT
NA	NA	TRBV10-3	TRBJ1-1	CAISESMNTEAFF	TGTGCCATCAGTGAGTCTATGAACACTGAAGCTTTCTTT
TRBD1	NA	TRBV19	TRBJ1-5	CASSFRQGASNQPQHF	TGTGCCAGTAGTTTCAGACAGGGGGCAAGCAATCAGCCCCAGCATTTT
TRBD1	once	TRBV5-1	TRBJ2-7	CASSWSGTGWYEQYF	TGCGCCAGCAGCTGGTCCGGGACAGGGTGGTACGAGCAGTACTTC
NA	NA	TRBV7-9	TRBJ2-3	CASQGSADTQYF	TGTGCCAGCCAGGGAAGCGCAGATACGCAGTATTTT
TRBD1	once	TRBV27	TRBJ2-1	CASSHSGTGVEQFF	TGTGCCAGCAGTCATTCCGGGACAGGGGTCGAGCAGTTCTTC